A single sample gave rise to the 3 T cell receptor beta chains below, sequenced in a study of pediatric ulcerative colitis. During colonoscopy, one to two rectal pinch biopsies were collected. Profiled with immunoSEQ multiplex PCR; TCRdb holds only in-frame clones, not every one. This repertoire shows over 15,000 clones, under 75% found once; its top ten account for around 7%. Sequencing was done on a sample of gut tissue. Receptors were obtained from a boy younger than 18 with moderate ulcerative colitis.

This chain uses TRBV14 with TRBJ2-7, with 9 bases identical to TRBD1. Unmatched junction bases numbered 7, after V lost 0 bases and J lost 7 bases. Germline V lookup: CDR1 SGHDN, CDR2 FVKESK. The CDR3 runs 15 residues. The CDR3: CASSQDRNRGREQYF. In DNA, the CDR3 is TGTGCCAGCAGCCAAGATAGGAACAGGGGGCGTGAGCAGTACTTC.

The chain links TRBV7-8 to TRBJ1-5; 7 nucleotides align to TRBD1. There are 11 residues in the CDR3. V lost 4 bases, J lost 16 bases, and 7 bases stayed unmatched. Germline CDR1 reads SGHVS; CDR2 reads FQNEAQ. The CDR3 nucleotides read TGTGCCAGCAGCTCGGACAGGTCGATACATTTT. As protein: CASSSDRSIHF.

The V and J genes are TRBV29-1 and TRBJ1-2; D perhaps matches TRBD1 (5 bases). The CDR3 covers 12 residues. V lost 4 bases and J lost 5, with 11 bases in between. Looked up from germline, CDR1 is SQVTM and CDR2 is ANQGSEA. The DNA for the CDR3 is TGCAGCGTTGGGGCGGGACTTTATGGCTACACCTTC. Translating it yields CSVGAGLYGYTF.